This TCR beta chain was observed in a study of blood T cell repertoires in COVID-19. Study in general: Specimens from acute and convalescent COVID-19 originated in the United States, Italy and Spain. T cells, B-cell-depleted T cells, or PBMCs supplied cDNA or gDNA.

Source study methods: Scientists estimated how many nucleated cells there were by amplifying reference gene primers. TCRdb's copy holds only in-frame clones and misses some; the assay was immunoSEQ multiplex PCR. The V and J calls and clone size are taken from that table; D and trimming were inferred from the DNA. The repertoire holds hundreds of thousands of clones, more than 75% seen once, with around 3.5% in the top ten. This CDR3 comprises 13 residues. CDR1 SNHLY and CDR2 FYNNEI come from the germline V gene. Trimming removed 5 bases from V and 4 bases from J; junction bases left unmatched: 4. The source of this sequence is a woman aged 18-29 years who had recovered from COVID-19. This chain uses TRBV2 with TRBJ1-1, with 7 bases identical to TRBD1. Material for sequencing was peripheral blood. DNA of the CDR3: TGTGCCAGCAGTCTGACAGGGACCACTGAAGCTTTCTTT. It translates to CASSLTGTTEAFF.